Listed below are T cell receptor beta chains from one sample, sequenced in a study of blood T cell repertoires in COVID-19. Repertoires were generated with immunoSEQ multiplex PCR, while TCRdb's copy carries only in-frame clones and drops some. The table includes roughly 130,000 clones, roughly 80% detected once. The sequencing input was peripheral blood. Every receptor here comes from a woman aged 45-59 years with acute or convalescent COVID-19. Both conserved end residues are part of each CDR3. The D gene is left open where the match is weak. Clone size is stated in some rows and not others, as once, few, many or a class when expanded.

cdr3_nt	cdr3_aa	d_call	clone_size	v_call	j_call
TGTGCCAGCAGTCGCGGCGGGGGGCTCAATGAGCAGTTCTTC	CASSRGGGLNEQFF	TRBD2	.	TRBV2	TRBJ2-1
TGTGCCACCAGTGGGGGACTAGCGGGGATCAACACCGGGGAGCTGTTTTTT	CATSGGLAGINTGELFF	TRBD2	.	TRBV24-1	TRBJ2-2
TGCGCCAGCAGCAAAGGACAGGCCGCTCGCACCTTC	CASSKGQAARTF	TRBD1	.	TRBV5-1	TRBJ1-2
TGTGCCAGCAGTGAAGGCAGGGGTTATGGCTACACCTTC	CASSEGRGYGYTF	.	once	TRBV2	TRBJ1-2
TGTGCCAGCAGCGTACAGGGAAACACTGAAGCTTTCTTT	CASSVQGNTEAFF	.	.	TRBV9	TRBJ1-1
TGCAGTGCTAGACTCACTGAAGCTTTCTTT	CSARLTEAFF	.	.	TRBV20-1	TRBJ1-1
TGTGCCAGTAGTATCGGACTAGCGGATACCTACGAGCAGTACTTC	CASSIGLADTYEQYF	TRBD2	.	TRBV19	TRBJ2-7
TGTGCCAGCAGCTTAAGACAGGGCCTGGGTGAAAAACTGTTTTTT	CASSLRQGLGEKLFF	TRBD1	.	TRBV7-3	TRBJ1-4
TGTGCCAGCAGGGGGGGGACAGGACGCACAGATACGCAGTATTTT	CASRGGTGRTDTQYF	.	.	TRBV9	TRBJ2-3
TGCGCCAGCAGCTTGGCGGCCGGGAATCGCTACGAGCAGTACTTC	CASSLAAGNRYEQYF	.	.	TRBV5-1	TRBJ2-7